These 24 T cell receptor beta chains originate from one sample sequenced in a study of cytomegalovirus exposure and HLA in healthy donors. Data came from immunoSEQ multiplex PCR; TCRdb stores just in-frame clones and leaves some out. The table has about 120,000 clones, 86% seen once; the top ten hold roughly 5%. The sequenced material came from PBMCs. Source of these receptors: a man aged 18 to 30 in good health and CMV-seronegative.

This clone was seen a handful of times. The V call is TRBV19, the J call TRBJ1-5; D is undetermined. In germline, CDR1 is LNHDA, CDR2 SQIVND (reference sequence). Trimming took 5 bases from V and 7 from J, leaving 15 bases between them. This CDR3 region has 14 residues. The CDR3 is CASSWTITGQPQHF. The CDR3, as DNA: TGTGCCAGTAGTTGGACTATAACCGGACAGCCCCAGCATTTT.

The chain employs TRBV4-1 and TRBJ1-5, with TRBD1 as a possible D gene (5 bases). The CDR3 consists of 14 residues. V shed 1 base and J shed 3 bases, with 7 bases lying between them. The germline V gene encodes CDR1 MGHRA and CDR2 YSYEKL. CDR3 nucleotides: TGCGCCAGCAGCCAAGGACAGTTCAATCAGCCCCAGCATTTT. Translated, it gives CASSQGQFNQPQHF.

The rearrangement uses TRBV6-1 and TRBJ2-3; 8 bases are a match to TRBD2. Trimming took 6 bases from V and 5 from J; bases not matched to a gene: 10. The germline V gene has CDR1 MNHNS and CDR2 SASEGT. This CDR3 comprises 15 residues. The CDR3 is CASSVSGGRVDTQYF. The CDR3 DNA is TGTGCCAGCAGCGTCAGCGGGGGCCGGGTAGATACGCAGTATTTT.

The rearrangement links TRBV11-2 to TRBJ2-7; 12 positions match TRBD2. The V gene's germline CDR1 is SGHAT and CDR2 FQNNGV. The junction had 4 bases not matched to a gene; V was cut back by 2 bases and J by 2 bases. This CDR3 spans 16 amino acids. DNA of the CDR3: TGTGCCAGCAGCTTAAGCCTAGCGGGGGGGCCCTACGAGCAGTACTTC. Its protein product is CASSLSLAGGPYEQYF.

Here the CDR3 reads CASSSGSRGTEAFF. The CDR3 DNA sequence: TGTGCCAGCAGTTCAGGGTCTAGGGGCACTGAAGCTTTCTTT. V is TRBV6-1 and J is TRBJ1-1, with D perhaps matching TRBD1 (5 bases). CDR1 MNHNS and CDR2 SASEGT come from the germline V gene. The CDR3 sequence is 14 residues long. Trimming left V 5 bases short and J 4 bases short, with 14 bases between.

This chain connects TRBV12-5 to TRBJ2-7; TRBD2 matches at 10 bases. This CDR3 contains 17 residues. V was clipped by 2 bases and J by 3 bases; unmatched bases: 10. Germline CDR1 reads LGHNT; CDR2 reads FRNRAP. CDR3 in DNA: TGTGCTAGTGGTTTGTTCCCTAGCGGGAGTCCCTACTACGAGCAGTACTTC. Its protein is CASGLFPSGSPYYEQYF.

J is TRBJ1-5 and V is TRBV5-1; D remains unclear. With 0 bases removed from V and 2 bases from J, the gap between germline ends came to 6 bases. From germline, CDR1 is SGHRS and CDR2 YFSETQ. The CDR3 contains 14 residues. The DNA for the CDR3 is TGCGCCAGCAGCTTGGCCGGGGGCAATCAGCCCCAGCATTTT. Translation gives CASSLAGGNQPQHF.

The chain combines TRBV7-7 with TRBJ2-1; 14 bases line up with TRBD2. The CDR3 is made up of 15 amino acids. CDR1 and CDR2 from the germline V gene are SSHAT and FNYEAQ (reference sequence). Trimming cost V 3 bases and J 9 bases; bases outside gene matches: 4. The CDR3 nucleotides are TGTGCCAGCAGCTTCGGGACTAGCGGGAGAGGTGAGCAGTTCTTC. Translation: CASSFGTSGRGEQFF. The full variable domain, its missing parts supplied by reference TRBV7-7 and TRBJ2-1, is GAGVSQSPRYKVTKRGQDVTLRCDPISSHATLYWYQQALGQGPEFLTYFNYEAQPDKSGLPSDRFSAERPEGSISTLTIQRTEQRDSAMYRCASSFGTSGRGEQFFGPGTRLTVL.

The chain is built from TRBV2 and TRBJ2-5; 9 bases are a match to TRBD1. The CDR3 has 15 amino acids. The germline gives CDR1 SNHLY, CDR2 FYNNEI. V lost 5 bases to trimming and J lost 7 bases; unmatched junction nucleotides: 11. The CDR3: CASSSTGGLVGTQYF. CDR3 DNA sequence: TGTGCCAGCAGTTCTACAGGGGGCCTCGTTGGGACCCAGTACTTC.

This clone was counted once. The genes are TRBV5-6 and TRBJ1-3, with D unresolved. The V end was cut by 3 bases, the J end by 3 bases, with 13 bases between. The CDR3 runs 15 residues. Germline CDR1 is SGHDT and CDR2 is YYEEEE. In DNA, the CDR3 is TGTGCCAGCAGCTCCCCGCACCTACTTGGAAACACCATATATTTT. It yields the protein CASSSPHLLGNTIYF.

This sequence joins TRBV7-9 and TRBJ2-1; the D gene is possibly TRBD2 (5 bases). Looked up from germline, CDR1 is SEHNR and CDR2 is FQNEAQ (reference sequence). V gave up 5 bases and J gave up 0 bases, with 14 bases separating them. This CDR3 has 16 residues. The CDR3 DNA sequence: TGTGCCAGCAGCCCCAGCGAAGGGAGCTCCTACAATGAGCAGTTCTTC. Translating gives CASSPSEGSSYNEQFF. The full variable domain, rest sourced from reference TRBV7-9 and TRBJ2-1, is DTGVSQNPRHKITKRGQNVTFRCDPISEHNRLYWYRQTLGQGPEFLTYFQNEAQLEKSRLLSDRFSAERPKGSFSTLEIQRTEQGDSAMYLCASSPSEGSSYNEQFFGPGTRLTVL.

This rearrangement joins TRBV7-8 to TRBJ2-4, with D maybe TRBD1 (8 bases). CDR3 size: 14 residues. V was trimmed by 1 base and J by 8 bases, leaving 12 bases between them. The germline gives CDR1 SGHVS, CDR2 FQNEAQ. DNA of the CDR3: TGTGCCAGCAGCTTAGGGACAGGGAGGGACATTCAGTACTTC. As protein: CASSLGTGRDIQYF.

This rearrangement joins TRBV2 to TRBJ2-1; TRBD2 aligns across 10 bases. The germline CDR1 and CDR2 sequences are SNHLY and FYNNEI. The CDR3 contains 16 residues. V shed 2 bases, J shed 7 bases, and the junction held 8 bases outside the gene matches. The CDR3 region has the DNA TGTGCCAGCAGTGAACTCCTGACTAGCGGGCGTAATGAGCAGTTCTTC. Amino acid sequence: CASSELLTSGRNEQFF. The full variable domain, completed using reference TRBV2 and TRBJ2-1, is EPEVTQTPSHQVTQMGQEVILRCVPISNHLYFYWYRQILGQKVEFLVSFYNNEISEKSEIFDDQFSVERPDGSNFTLKIRSTKLEDSAMYFCASSELLTSGRNEQFFGPGTRLTVL.

The V gene is TRBV11-2, the J gene TRBJ2-5, with D perhaps TRBD2 (6 bases). The CDR3 totals 14 residues. V was pared by 1 base and J by 5 bases, with 11 bases between. From germline, CDR1 is SGHAT and CDR2 FQNNGV. The CDR3 DNA is TGTGCCAGCAGCTTAGGGAGGGCCTTGGAGACCCAGTACTTC. Protein sequence: CASSLGRALETQYF.

The chain combines TRBV30 with TRBJ1-2, with 8 bases aligning to TRBD1. Germline V gene sequence: CDR1 GTSNPN, CDR2 SVGIG (reference sequence). V trimming: 3 bases; J trimming: 6 bases; junction bases outside the gene matches: 6. This CDR3 comprises 13 residues. The CDR3 DNA reads TGTGCCTGGAGCCCAAACAGGGGGGATGGCTACACCTTC. Amino acid sequence: CAWSPNRGDGYTF.

With respect to this clone: This same CDR3 is encoded by further DNA sequences in the sample. The chain recombines TRBV12-5 with TRBJ1-5; no reliable D call. V was cut by 3 bases and J by 2 bases, with 5 bases left in between. The CDR3 is 13 residues long. Germline assignment: CDR1 LGHNT and CDR2 FRNRAP. CDR3 protein: CASGLTGNQPQHF. CDR3 DNA sequence: TGTGCTAGTGGTTTAACAGGCAATCAGCCCCAGCATTTT.

V gene TRBV7-9 combines with J gene TRBJ1-1, with unresolved D. This CDR3 comprises 11 residues. The germline gives CDR1 SEHNR, CDR2 FQNEAQ (reference sequence). Trimming cost V 11 bases and J 10 bases, with 17 bases left between them. Here the CDR3 reads CAGEAYGGAFF. CDR3 nucleotides: TGTGCCGGAGAGGCCTACGGTGGAGCTTTCTTT.

Written as DNA, the CDR3 is TGTGCCAGCAGCTTCCCCCAGGGGATAGGATTAAGTGAAAAACTGTTTTTT. Its translation is CASSFPQGIGLSEKLFF. This chain links TRBV5-6 with TRBJ1-4; D may be TRBD1 (6 bases). Germline V gives CDR1 SGHDT, CDR2 YYEEEE. V lost 2 bases and J lost 7, with 21 bases in between. This CDR3 region has 17 residues.

This chain uses TRBV5-1 with TRBJ1-1, with a tentative D call TRBD1 (5 bases). CDR1 and CDR2 (germline): SGHRS, YFSETQ. The V end lost 0 bases, the J end lost 4 bases, and 13 bases lay between the germline ends. The CDR3 runs to 15 residues. This CDR3 is CASSLGGGTGTEAFF. The CDR3 DNA follows: TGCGCCAGCAGCTTGGGGGGCGGGACTGGCACTGAAGCTTTCTTT.

The chain employs TRBV4-1 and TRBJ2-1, with D possibly matching TRBD1 (6 bases). Germline V CDR1 and CDR2: MGHRA, YSYEKL. This CDR3 is built from 15 residues. Trimming removed 4 bases from V and 6 bases from J, with 16 bases in between. CDR3 sequence: CASSLQVQGINEQFF. In nucleotides, the CDR3 is TGCGCCAGCAGCCTACAAGTCCAGGGGATCAATGAGCAGTTCTTC.

V and J are TRBV7-2 and TRBJ2-5; a possible D gene is TRBD1 (6 bases). V lost 1 base to trimming and J lost 3 bases, with 9 bases between them. The CDR3 is 14 residues long. Germline-derived CDR1 and CDR2 are SGHTA and FQGNSA. DNA for the CDR3: TGTGCCAGCAGCTTAGACCGGACAGAAGAGACCCAGTACTTC. Protein sequence: CASSLDRTEETQYF.

The chain links TRBV2 to TRBJ2-1; TRBD2 agrees at 10 bases. The J segment lost 0 bases and the V segment lost 7 bases, leaving 9 bases of the junction unmatched. Germline values: CDR1 SNHLY, CDR2 FYNNEI. The CDR3 is 17 amino acids. CDR3: CASTRLSGRASYNEQFF. The CDR3 nucleotides are TGTGCCAGCACCCGACTAAGCGGGAGGGCCTCCTACAATGAGCAGTTCTTC.

The V gene is TRBV6-1, the J gene TRBJ2-5, with 7 bases aligning to TRBD1. The CDR3 covers 13 residues. V lost 8 bases, J lost 3 bases, and 6 bases stayed unmatched. Germline loops: CDR1 MNHNS, CDR2 SASEGT. CDR3 sequence (DNA): TGTGCCAGCCTCCGGACAGGAAAAGAGACCCAGTACTTC. Amino acids: CASLRTGKETQYF.

The chain joins TRBV15 to TRBJ2-1, with 7 bases lining up with TRBD2. With V trimmed by 11 bases and J by 0 bases, 4 bases remained unmatched. Germline V gene lookup returns CDR1 LNHNV and CDR2 YYDKDF (reference sequence). This CDR3 region has 13 residues. Written as DNA, the CDR3 is TGTGCCGTGGGGGGGGGCTCCTACAATGAGCAGTTCTTC. Translated, it gives CAVGGGSYNEQFF.